The source of this T cell receptor (beta chain) is a study of monozygotic twins with cystic fibrosis (dated by TCRdb to the early 2020s). Notes on the research overall: Barcoded libraries were prepared from about 3 micrograms of fragmented DNA with around 15 PCR cycles. Data for three of the twin pairs had previously been reported in another context. On the day of blood sampling, twins were ranked among 1,060 cohort participants for weight-for-height and for FEVPerc (FEV1 disease centile). TCR beta repertoires were compared within and between 16 monozygotic twin pairs with cystic fibrosis so that genetic influence on V and J gene usage could be assessed. Made up mostly of children and adolescents, the cohort included ten female and six male twin pairs ranging in age from about 2.0 to 40 years, with a median of about 8.5 years. Broad study findings and their caveats: V gene usage was most similar to the co-twin for 13 of 16 pairs, and J usage for 8 of 16 pairs, suggesting genetic constraints. Simpson clonality tended to be low (median around 0.01), which suggests a naive-dominated repertoire, although clonality was higher in the most severely affected patients. Sharing of nucleotide-identical clonotypes was significantly greater within monozygotic CF twin pairs than between unrelated CF individuals (P = 0.000026, Mann-Whitney). No association turned up between shared CDR3 numbers and age, concordance or disease severity, and the cohort was small.

The twin pairs came from the European Cystic Fibrosis Twin and Sibling Study Cohort, a cohort that recruited patients from 150 to 200 CF clinics across 14 European countries. Zygosity and CFTR genotype were confirmed in-house, and zygosity was tested by multiplex PCR of nine short tandem repeat loci. Peripheral blood was sampled from each twin, with clinical parameters recorded on the day of blood sampling. Genomic DNA was isolated from peripheral blood cells with phenol/chloroform and kept in TE buffer at 4 degrees C. TCR beta CDR3 regions were amplified by multiplex PCR with the immunoSEQ immune profiling system according to the manufacturer's instructions. An Illumina NextSeq system was used for sequencing. The authors processed their data as follows. Sequence data were processed on the immunoSEQ Analyzer platform, and clonality was calculated as the square root of Simpson's index of productive rearrangements. Jensen-Shannon distance served as the measure of similarity in V and J usage, while OLGA was used to compute CDR3 generation probabilities. Shared CDR3 sequences were searched in the immuneACCESS database (August 2020) and in VDJdb (December 2020). TCRdb's version of the immuneACCESS table is confined to in-frame rearrangements and falls short of the full clone set. An unresolved V gene accounts for under half of the shortfall where checked; the remainder is of unknown origin. V and J calls and clone size are given by that table; D and trimming were obtained from the DNA. The sample includes about 10,000 clones, with roughly 97% observed a single time. The ten most abundant clones make up 0.8% to 0.95% of the sample.

Looking up the germline V gene yields CDR1 SGHTA and CDR2 FQGNSA. There are 11 amino acids in the CDR3, from cysteine to phenylalanine inclusive. Only CDR3 DNA is held: 33 bases, read in frame from base 1. V gives up 3 bases and J gives up 5 bases, and the segment between their germline ends measures 3 bases. On this clone: Its antigen remains unidentified. Base qualities are not at hand, and no much larger clone is one base apart.

The chain is assembled from TRBV7-2 and TRBJ2-3; no D gene call is confident. The receptor comes from a boy younger than 18 with cystic fibrosis. Sequencing was carried out using blood. This receptor has the CDR3 CASSFIDTQYF. At the DNA level, the sequence is TGTGCCAGCAGCTTTATAGATACGCAGTATTTT.